This T cell receptor (beta chain) originates from a study of cytomegalovirus exposure and HLA in healthy donors. Findings and caveats of the study: Presence/absence comparisons presumed near-even sequencing depth among donors. V- and J-gene trimming in TCR beta was tied to a missense DCLRE1C variant by an analysis performed later.

As for this clone: The antigen remains undetermined.

V was shortened by 8 bases and J by 7 bases, with 12 bases between the two germline ends. Germline assignment: CDR1 MNHNS and CDR2 SASEGT. The CDR3 totals 12 residues. This PCR relied on a set of 60 Vbeta primers and 13 Jbeta primers. This table comes from immunoSEQ multiplex PCR, and its TCRdb copy is limited to in-frame clones, with some not included. This table has 150,000 to 200,000 clones, less than 85% appearing once. This sequence joins TRBV6-1 and TRBJ2-1, with D tentatively TRBD1 (6 bases). The clonotype originates from a young man in good health and CMV-seronegative. The sequenced sample was PBMCs. The CDR3 protein is CASGLGGNEQFF. CDR3 bases: TGTGCCAGCGGGTTAGGGGGAAATGAGCAGTTCTTC.